Below are 19 T cell receptor beta chains sequenced from a single sample in a study of blood T cell repertoires in COVID-19. Here immunoSEQ multiplex PCR was the method, and the copy in TCRdb shows in-frame clones only, minus some. The sample yields about 150,000 clones, roughly 84% seen once. Sequencing was carried out using peripheral blood. The receptors here all came from a woman aged 55-69 years with COVID-19, enrolled during active disease.

This clone was seen once. The genes are TRBV28 and TRBJ2-3, with D perhaps matching TRBD2 (6 bases). The CDR3 covers 11 residues. Germline V lookup: CDR1 MDHEN, CDR2 SYDVKM. V gave up 6 bases and J gave up 5 bases, with 6 bases separating them. CDR3 in amino acids: CASRAGDTQYF. The CDR3 DNA follows: TGTGCCAGCAGAGCGGGAGATACGCAGTATTTT.

The rearrangement links TRBV5-6 to TRBJ2-7; a weak D match, TRBD2 (5 bases). This CDR3 is built from 16 residues. CDR1 is SGHDT, CDR2 YYEEEE, per germline. Trimming took 5 bases from V and 5 from J, leaving 23 bases between them. This chain's CDR3 is CASSHLGRAVRNEQYF. DNA for the CDR3: TGTGCCAGCAGTCATTTAGGGCGGGCCGTGAGGAACGAGCAGTACTTC.

J is TRBJ2-2 and V is TRBV5-1; perhaps TRBD1 as D (6 bases). The CDR3 length is 16 residues. Germline assignment: CDR1 SGHRS and CDR2 YFSETQ. The V end lost 4 bases, the J end lost 5 bases, and 18 bases lay between the germline ends. The CDR3 bases are TGCGCCAGCAGCCCTGTATCTCTCCAGGGGACCGGGGAGCTGTTTTTT. Its protein product is CASSPVSLQGTGELFF.

This clone was recorded a few times. The V gene is TRBV5-1, the J gene TRBJ1-5; D perhaps matches TRBD1 (6 bases). V was cut by 0 bases and J by 7 bases, with 11 bases left in between. CDR1 and CDR2 (germline): SGHRS, YFSETQ. The CDR3 is 14 residues long. CDR3: CASSLGGGGQPQHF. The CDR3 nucleotides read TGCGCCAGCAGCTTGGGAGGGGGAGGGCAGCCCCAGCATTTT.

The chain recombines TRBV4-1 with TRBJ2-7, with TRBD2 matching 7 bases. J gave up 2 bases and V 4 bases, and 11 bases lay outside the gene matches. Germline V gene data show CDR1 as MGHRA and CDR2 as YSYEKL. The CDR3 runs to 16 residues. CDR3 region: CASSREGSSGAYEQYF. The CDR3 nucleotides are TGCGCCAGCAGCCGAGAAGGGTCTAGCGGTGCCTACGAGCAGTACTTC.

The V call is TRBV18, the J call TRBJ2-5; D perhaps matches TRBD1 (5 bases). The V and J ends lost 6 bases and 5 bases respectively, with 16 bases between them. CDR3 length: 14 residues. Germline V gene lookup returns CDR1 KGHSH and CDR2 LQKENI. The CDR3 spells CASSPDRDYETQYF. The CDR3 DNA reads as TGTGCCAGCTCCCCTGACAGAGATTATGAGACCCAGTACTTC.

The V and J genes are TRBV6-6 and TRBJ1-5; TRBD1 aligns across 7 bases. V dropped 7 bases and J dropped 0; count of bases not matched to a gene: 3. The germline CDR1 and CDR2 sequences are MNHNY and SVGAGI (reference sequence). This CDR3 has 14 residues. CDR3 residues: CASINRGSNQPQHF. The CDR3 nucleotides read TGTGCCAGCATAAACAGGGGTAGCAATCAGCCCCAGCATTTT.

The chain is built from TRBV7-9 and TRBJ1-4, with 8 bases identical to TRBD1. Germline assignment: CDR1 SEHNR and CDR2 FQNEAQ (reference sequence). J was trimmed by 6 bases and V by 1 base; bases with no gene match: 13. The CDR3 is 18 amino acids. CDR3 sequence (DNA): TGTGCCAGCAGCTTAGGGGACAGGTTCGTGCGATCGGATGAAAAACTGTTTTTT. Its translation is CASSLGDRFVRSDEKLFF.

The V gene is TRBV3-1 (or the pseudogene TRBV3-2), the J gene TRBJ2-5; 10 positions agree with TRBD2. The V and J ends lost 1 base and 1 base, in that order; junction bases with no gene match: 9. This CDR3 is 18 amino acids long. In germline, CDR1 is LGHDT, CDR2 YNNKEL (reference sequence). The CDR3 nucleotides are TGTGCCAGCAGCCAAGGGGCCCTAGCGGGAGCGCCCCAAGAGACCCAGTACTTC. This gives the protein CASSQGALAGAPQETQYF.

There are many counts of this clone. V usage is TRBV7-8 and J usage is TRBJ1-3, with D perhaps matching TRBD1 (5 bases). CDR3 length: 16 residues. Per germline, CDR1 SGHVS and CDR2 FQNEAQ. Trimming pared 0 bases from V and 0 bases from J, leaving 9 bases between. CDR3 bases: TGTGCCAGCAGCTTAGCGCGGACACTCTCTGGAAACACCATATATTTT. This encodes CASSLARTLSGNTIYF.

Many counts were recorded for this clone. The chain recombines TRBV7-2 with TRBJ2-5, with D hard to call. The CDR3 contains 14 residues. The ends were cut back, 1 base at V and 1 base at J, with 7 bases in the middle. Germline CDR1 and CDR2: SGHTA and FQGNSA. In DNA form, the CDR3 reads TGTGCCAGCAGCTTAGTCGTCAGCCAAGAGACCCAGTACTTC. Encoded protein: CASSLVVSQETQYF.

Here the CDR3 DNA reads TGTGCCAGTTCTACCGGGGAGCTGTTTTTT. Amino acids: CASSTGELFF. This chain connects TRBV2 to TRBJ2-2; D not certain. CDR1 is SNHLY, CDR2 FYNNEI, per germline. The CDR3 sequence is 10 residues long. With 9 bases removed from V and 5 bases from J, the gap between germline ends came to 4 bases. The full variable domain, its missing parts supplied by reference TRBV2 and TRBJ2-2, is EPEVTQTPSHQVTQMGQEVILRCVPISNHLYFYWYRQILGQKVEFLVSFYNNEISEKSEIFDDQFSVERPDGSNFTLKIRSTKLEDSAMYFCASSTGELFFGEGSRLTVL.

V gene TRBV6-5 combines with J gene TRBJ1-3; D gene uncertain. V gave up 4 bases and J gave up 0 bases, with 10 bases separating them. Germline loops: CDR1 MNHEY, CDR2 SVGAGI. The CDR3 loop spans 15 amino acids. The CDR3 sequence: CASSLRVSSGNTIYF. The CDR3 nucleotides are TGTGCCAGCAGTTTGAGGGTGAGCTCTGGAAACACCATATATTTT.

The chain links TRBV6-1 to TRBJ1-6; no definite D call. There are 13 residues in the CDR3. Germline-derived CDR1 and CDR2 are MNHNS and SASEGT. V gave up 0 bases and J gave up 7 bases, with 4 bases separating them. CDR3 in amino acids: CASSEAANSPLHF. The CDR3 bases are TGTGCCAGCAGTGAAGCGGCAAATTCACCCCTCCACTTT.

This clone was seen a few times. The V gene is TRBV3-1 (or the pseudogene TRBV3-2), the J gene TRBJ2-5; D possibly corresponds to TRBD1 (6 bases). In germline, CDR1 is LGHDT, CDR2 YNNKEL (reference sequence). This CDR3 spans 16 amino acids. V shed 1 base and J shed 5 bases, with 17 bases lying between them. CDR3 protein: CASSQGGGTPKETQYF. The CDR3 DNA sequence: TGTGCCAGCAGCCAAGGGGGTGGGACACCGAAGGAGACCCAGTACTTC.

The CDR3 protein is CASSYNRGQPQHF. CDR3 coding DNA: TGTGCCAGCAGTTATAACAGGGGACAGCCCCAGCATTTT. The chain carries TRBV7-9 and TRBJ1-5; 7 bases match TRBD1. The CDR3 length is 13 residues. Germline CDR1 is SEHNR and CDR2 is FQNEAQ (reference sequence). V gave up 6 bases and J gave up 7 bases; unmatched junction bases: 6.

The chain couples TRBV30 to TRBJ2-5; maybe TRBD2 (7 bases). This CDR3 is built from 14 residues. V was cut by 1 base and J by 1 base, with 10 bases left in between. From germline, CDR1 is GTSNPN and CDR2 SVGIG (reference sequence). The CDR3 protein is CAWSAGGLQETQYF. The CDR3 DNA follows: TGTGCCTGGAGTGCGGGGGGCCTCCAAGAGACCCAGTACTTC.

This chain connects TRBV19 to TRBJ1-3; D is ambiguous. The CDR3 runs to 15 residues. Germline V lookup: CDR1 LNHDA, CDR2 SQIVND (reference sequence). Trimming left V 6 bases short and J 2 bases short, with 14 bases between. CDR3 residues: CASSSADWAGNTIYF. CDR3 coding DNA: TGTGCCAGTAGCTCAGCGGACTGGGCTGGAAACACCATATATTTT.

The genes are TRBV30 and TRBJ1-4, with TRBD1 matching over 7 bases. CDR1 is GTSNPN, CDR2 SVGIG, per germline (reference sequence). After removal of 3 bases from V and 0 bases from J, the junction contained 4 bases not matched to a gene. The CDR3 length is 15 residues. CDR3 DNA: TGTGCCTGGAGCTCAGACAGGGCAACTAATGAAAAACTGTTTTTT. Amino acid sequence: CAWSSDRATNEKLFF.